This is a list of T cell receptor beta chains from one sample in a study of vaccination and CD4 T cells after COVID-19. Their antigens remain unidentified. One entry per CDR3 protein, called by TCRdb with MiXCR from the PCR reads. The sample lists more than 13,000 distinct CDR3 sequences; 20% to 25% were seen once. Here the sequenced sample was CD4+ T cells from blood, cultured in vitro, taken after SARS-CoV-2 vaccination. The receptors were gathered from a human donor who had recovered from COVID-19. Both conserved end residues are part of each CDR3. D genes are given only for firm matches. Not every row has a clone size; where given, it reads once, few, many or a size class.

D	J	size	V	CDR3	DNA
NA	TRBJ2-7	NA	TRBV6-2/TRBV6-3	CASSTLHEQYF	TGTGCCAGCAGTACCCTCCACGAGCAGTACTTC
NA	TRBJ1-1	few	TRBV21-1	CASSKTLLQGRNTEAFF	TGTGCCAGCAGCAAAACATTACTACAGGGAAGGAACACTGAAGCTTTCTTT
NA	TRBJ2-5	few	TRBV7-2	CASSLASQETQYF	TGTGCCAGCAGCTTAGCTTCCCAAGAGACCCAGTACTTC
NA	TRBJ1-2	few	TRBV18	CASSPRGSANYGYTF	TGTGCCAGCTCACCACGGGGTTCGGCTAACTATGGCTACACCTTC
TRBD2	TRBJ2-3	few	TRBV20-1	CSAKRTSGRTDTQYF	TGCAGTGCTAAACGGACTAGCGGGAGGACAGATACGCAGTATTTT
NA	TRBJ1-5	NA	TRBV29-1	CSVGQGNQPQHF	TGCAGCGTTGGGCAGGGGAATCAGCCCCAGCATTTT
TRBD2	TRBJ2-7	few	TRBV6-5	CASSYPASGRYEQYF	TGTGCCAGCAGTTACCCGGCTAGCGGAAGGTACGAGCAGTACTTC
TRBD2	TRBJ2-1	NA	TRBV20-1	CSARRTSGGWDEQFF	TGCAGTGCTAGAAGGACTAGCGGGGGATGGGATGAGCAGTTCTTC
NA	TRBJ1-1	NA	TRBV5-5	CASSLVGTEGAEAFF	TGTGCCAGCAGCTTGGTCGGGACGGAGGGGGCTGAAGCTTTCTTT
NA	TRBJ1-6	NA	TRBV21-1	CASSGQGAPFVYSPLHF	TGTGCCAGCAGCGGCCAGGGGGCCCCCTTTGTTTATTCACCCCTCCACTTT
NA	TRBJ1-5	NA	TRBV20-1	CSASRGGGQPQHF	TGCAGTGCCAGCAGAGGGGGAGGTCAGCCCCAGCATTTT
TRBD1	TRBJ1-2	few	TRBV2	CARRRTGASYGYTF	TGTGCCAGACGGAGGACAGGGGCCTCCTATGGCTACACCTTC
NA	TRBJ1-5	medium-sized	TRBV7-2	CASSLVAGNQPQHF	TGTGCCAGCAGCTTAGTAGCGGGGAATCAGCCCCAGCATTTT
NA	TRBJ1-2	few	TRBV7-9	CASSFRGPNLSYGYTF	TGTGCCAGCAGCTTTCGGGGTCCCAACCTGTCCTATGGCTACACCTTC
NA	TRBJ1-5	NA	TRBV28	CASSLTGARNQPQHF	TGTGCCAGCAGTTTAACTGGGGCGCGCAATCAGCCCCAGCATTTT
NA	TRBJ1-6	few	TRBV5-4	CASSPTGTYNSPLHF	TGTGCCAGCAGCCCGACAGGAACCTATAATTCACCCCTCCACTTT
NA	TRBJ1-3	few	TRBV10-3	CAISGGLAGNTIYF	TGTGCCATCAGTGGGGGACTCGCTGGAAACACCATATATTTT
NA	TRBJ2-4	NA	TRBV4-1	CASSPGLAKNIQYF	TGCGCCAGCAGCCCGGGGTTAGCCAAAAACATTCAGTACTTC
TRBD1	TRBJ2-5	NA	TRBV28	CASSQRGTGQETQYF	TGTGCCAGCAGTCAGAGAGGGACAGGGCAAGAGACCCAGTACTTC
NA	TRBJ2-5	once	TRBV28	CASTGRGRALKTQYF	TGTGCCAGCACTGGGAGGGGGCGCGCGTTGAAGACCCAGTACTTC
TRBD1	TRBJ1-2	NA	TRBV9	CASSPRQGAYPYGYTF	TGTGCCAGCAGCCCAAGACAGGGGGCCTACCCCTATGGCTACACCTTC
TRBD1	TRBJ2-1	NA	TRBV4-3	CASSPRWTGEGNEQFF	TGCGCCAGCAGCCCACGTTGGACAGGGGAGGGGAATGAGCAGTTCTTC
NA	TRBJ1-5	few	TRBV6-1	CASSAPPPNQPQHF	TGTGCCAGCAGTGCCCCTCCGCCCAATCAGCCCCAGCATTTT
TRBD1	TRBJ2-1	NA	TRBV6-2/TRBV6-3	CASSYGGQRRDEQFF	TGTGCCAGCAGTTACGGGGGACAGCGAAGGGATGAGCAGTTCTTC
NA	TRBJ1-5	NA	TRBV25-1	CASSESARSNQPQHF	TGTGCCAGCAGTGAATCAGCGAGGTCCAATCAGCCCCAGCATTTT
TRBD1	TRBJ2-7	NA	TRBV12-3/TRBV12-4	CASSTGQGRYEQYF	TGTGCCAGCAGTACGGGACAGGGAAGATACGAGCAGTACTTC